This TCR beta chain was identified in a study of control samples from healthy donors and cancer patients (TCRdb year 2020). As for this clone: The antigen it recognizes is unknown. Base qualities are not at hand, and no much larger clone is one base apart.

The V end gives up 5 bases and the J end 14 bases, leaving 8 bases in the junction not matched to a gene. The CDR3 numbers 13 residues from cysteine through phenylalanine. The sequence is cut down to CDR3 DNA, 39 bases in frame from base 1. In the germline V gene, CDR1 corresponds to SGHTA and CDR2 to FQGNSA. Library construction relied on the immunoSEQ multiplex PCR assay. TCRdb retrieved this table from immuneACCESS and kept in-frame rearrangements only. Not all clones are present; in checked studies, unresolved V genes account for under half, and no reason is known for the remainder. In all, the sample holds 75,000 to 100,000 clones, and about 86% of those were seen once. The ten largest make up 13% to 15% of the sample.

This TCR derives from a man aged 30 to 45 in good health. The specimen sequenced was blood. The chain is assembled from TRBV7-2 and TRBJ2-3; TRBD1 agrees with 12 junctional bases. The CDR3: CASSPGTGGPPYF. In nucleotides, the sequence is TGTGCCAGCAGCCCAGGGACAGGGGGCCCTCCGTATTTT.